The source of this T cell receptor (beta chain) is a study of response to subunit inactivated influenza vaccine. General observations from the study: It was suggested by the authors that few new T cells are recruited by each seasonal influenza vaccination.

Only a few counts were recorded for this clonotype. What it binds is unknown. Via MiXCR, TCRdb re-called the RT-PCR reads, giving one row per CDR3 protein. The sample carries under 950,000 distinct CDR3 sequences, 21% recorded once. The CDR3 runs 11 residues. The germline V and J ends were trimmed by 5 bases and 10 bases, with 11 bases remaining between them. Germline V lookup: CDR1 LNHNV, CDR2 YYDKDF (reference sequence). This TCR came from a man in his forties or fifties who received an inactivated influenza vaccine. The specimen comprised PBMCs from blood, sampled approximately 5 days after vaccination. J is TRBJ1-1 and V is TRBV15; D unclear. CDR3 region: CATSGGSLAFF. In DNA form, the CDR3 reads TGTGCCACCAGCGGAGGCTCCTTAGCTTTCTTT.